Following are 14 T cell receptor beta chains from one sample sequenced in a study of beta chain features in type 1 diabetes listed by TCRdb under 2018. Preparation of the library involved the immunoSEQ multiplex PCR assay. The High Capacity cDNA Reverse Transcription Kit was used to reverse transcribe all of the isolated RNA, meaning that expressed TCRB transcripts were what got sequenced. TCRdb's version of the immuneACCESS table is confined to in-frame rearrangements and falls short of the full clone set. An unresolved V gene accounts for under half of the shortfall where checked; the remainder is of unknown origin. This sample lists 80,000 to 90,000 clones; roughly 34% were detected once. The ten most abundant clones make up about 0.42% of the sample. Sequencing used stem cell memory CD4+ T cells from blood. The cell subset or site label here, explained by the study, means: stem cell-like memory CD4+ T cells. All receptors derive from a woman younger than 35 in good health.

This clone turned up a few times. The chain couples TRBV19 to TRBJ1-1; 7 nucleotides line up with TRBD1. Looked up from germline, CDR1 is LNHDA and CDR2 is SQIVND (reference sequence). The V gene end was trimmed by 8 bases and the J gene end by 6 bases; junction bases not matched to a gene: 9. This CDR3 comprises 13 residues. The CDR3 region has the DNA TGTGCCAGTCGCTACGACAGGGAAGCTGAAGCTTTCTTT. Its protein is CASRYDREAEAFF.

The sample holds many counts of this clone. This rearrangement joins TRBV4-1 to TRBJ2-7; 8 bases fit TRBD2. This CDR3 has 17 residues. V dropped 4 bases and J dropped 0; count of bases not matched to a gene: 11. In germline, CDR1 is MGHRA, CDR2 YSYEKL. Here the CDR3 DNA reads TGCGCCAGCAGCCGAGATAGGACGGGAGGGAGCTCCTACGAGCAGTACTTC. Its protein product is CASSRDRTGGSSYEQYF.

Regarding this clone: Other nucleotide sequences in the sample specify the same CDR3. V gene TRBV7-8 combines with J gene TRBJ2-5; 14 bases map to TRBD2. With V trimmed by 4 bases and J by 2 bases, 3 bases remained unmatched. Per germline, CDR1 SGHVS and CDR2 FQNEAQ. This CDR3 comprises 16 residues. The CDR3: CASSWTSGGLQETQYF. The CDR3 nucleotides read TGTGCCAGCAGCTGGACTAGCGGGGGGTTACAAGAGACCCAGTACTTC.

The chain uses TRBV2 and TRBJ1-5; D not certain. Germline CDR1 reads SNHLY; CDR2 reads FYNNEI. V was shortened by 6 bases and J by 1 base, with 7 bases between the two germline ends. This CDR3 spans 13 amino acids. The CDR3 DNA sequence: TGTGCCAGCAGATCTTCGAGCAATCAGCCCCAGCATTTT. Translating gives CASRSSSNQPQHF.

The chain links TRBV19 to TRBJ2-7, with a weak D call TRBD1 (5 bases). The V and J ends lost 5 bases and 1 base respectively, with 9 bases between them. Germline CDR1 is LNHDA and CDR2 is SQIVND (reference sequence). This CDR3 spans 13 amino acids. The CDR3 nucleotides read TGTGCCAGTAGTCTTGACAGTTCCTACGAGCAGTACTTC. Protein sequence: CASSLDSSYEQYF.

This clone was seen only a few times. The V and J genes are TRBV6-5 and TRBJ2-1, with 7 nucleotides matching TRBD1. V was pared by 6 bases and J by 7 bases, with 9 bases of the junction left unmatched. From germline, CDR1 is MNHEY and CDR2 SVGAGI. This CDR3 has 14 residues. DNA of the CDR3: TGTGCCAGCAGCCCGACAGGGCCGCGTAATGAGCAGTTCTTC. It is translated as CASSPTGPRNEQFF.

The chain recombines TRBV7-2 with TRBJ2-2, with D uncertain. Germline CDR1 reads SGHTA; CDR2 reads FQGNSA. Trimming removed 3 bases from V and 6 bases from J, with 8 bases in between. The CDR3 is made up of 13 amino acids. CDR3 DNA: TGTGCCAGCAGCTTCGGTCCCCCCGGGGAGCTGTTTTTT. Amino acid sequence: CASSFGPPGELFF.

This rearrangement joins TRBV29-1 to TRBJ1-1; D possibly corresponds to TRBD1 (6 bases). The CDR3 contains 14 residues. CDR1 is SQVTM and CDR2 is ANQGSEA in the germline V gene. Trimming stripped 7 bases from V and 1 base from J, with 16 bases between. The DNA for the CDR3 is TGCAGCGCTACGGGGGGACAAAAGAACACTGAAGCTTTCTTT. Translation gives CSATGGQKNTEAFF.

The V call is TRBV5-1, the J call TRBJ2-2, with TRBD2 matching 10 bases. The CDR3 sequence is 15 residues long. Germline V lookup: CDR1 SGHRS, CDR2 YFSETQ. Unmatched junction bases numbered 4, after V lost 6 bases and J lost 2 bases. The CDR3 reads CASTERGGNTGELFF. The CDR3, as DNA: TGCGCCAGCACTGAGCGGGGGGGAAACACCGGGGAGCTGTTTTTT.

This clone was observed a few times. Relative to the germline gene, one junction end is altered; a read error may explain this. This sequence joins TRBV5-5 and TRBJ2-7, with TRBD1 identical over 8 bases. CDR3 length: 14 amino acids. In germline, CDR1 is SGHKS, CDR2 YYEKEE (reference sequence). In DNA, the CDR3 is TGTGCCAGCAACTTGACAGGGGTCATCCACGAGCAGTACTTC. Its translation is CASNLTGVIHEQYF.

The V and J genes are TRBV6-6 and TRBJ2-2; TRBD2 matches at 8 bases. The CDR3 contains 16 residues. The ends lost 6 bases at V and 5 bases at J; junction bases unmatched: 11. Germline CDR1 reads MNHNY; CDR2 reads SVGAGI (reference sequence). This chain's CDR3 is CASSSFSGTGTGELFF. The CDR3 DNA reads as TGTGCCAGCAGCTCCTTTAGCGGGACGGGGACCGGGGAGCTGTTTTTT.

A few counts support this clone. The chain combines TRBV5-1 with TRBJ1-2, with 7 bases that match TRBD1. V dropped 0 bases and J dropped 4; count of bases not matched to a gene: 3. The CDR3 covers 14 residues. Per the germline V gene, CDR1 is SGHRS and CDR2 is YFSETQ. The CDR3 spells CASSLGQGGYGYTF. CDR3 sequence (DNA): TGCGCCAGCAGCTTGGGACAGGGTGGCTATGGCTACACCTTC.

The gene calls are TRBV6-1 and TRBJ2-5; 10 bases fit TRBD2. This CDR3 has 15 amino acids. Germline assignment: CDR1 MNHNS and CDR2 SASEGT. Losses at the gene ends were 6 bases for V and 5 bases for J; bases not matched to a gene: 9. Written as DNA, the CDR3 is TGTGCCAGCAGAAAGCGGGAGGGCCGAGAGGAGACCCAGTACTTC. The encoded protein is CASRKREGREETQYF.

The DNA of the CDR3 is TGTGCCAGCAGCTTAGACAGGGGGGCCTACAATGAGCAGTTCTTC. It codes for CASSLDRGAYNEQFF. The V and J genes are TRBV7-9 and TRBJ2-1; 8 bases are shared with TRBD1. This CDR3 is built from 15 residues. V trimming: 1 base; J trimming: 2 bases; junction bases outside the gene matches: 1. Germline assignment: CDR1 SEHNR and CDR2 FQNEAQ (reference sequence).